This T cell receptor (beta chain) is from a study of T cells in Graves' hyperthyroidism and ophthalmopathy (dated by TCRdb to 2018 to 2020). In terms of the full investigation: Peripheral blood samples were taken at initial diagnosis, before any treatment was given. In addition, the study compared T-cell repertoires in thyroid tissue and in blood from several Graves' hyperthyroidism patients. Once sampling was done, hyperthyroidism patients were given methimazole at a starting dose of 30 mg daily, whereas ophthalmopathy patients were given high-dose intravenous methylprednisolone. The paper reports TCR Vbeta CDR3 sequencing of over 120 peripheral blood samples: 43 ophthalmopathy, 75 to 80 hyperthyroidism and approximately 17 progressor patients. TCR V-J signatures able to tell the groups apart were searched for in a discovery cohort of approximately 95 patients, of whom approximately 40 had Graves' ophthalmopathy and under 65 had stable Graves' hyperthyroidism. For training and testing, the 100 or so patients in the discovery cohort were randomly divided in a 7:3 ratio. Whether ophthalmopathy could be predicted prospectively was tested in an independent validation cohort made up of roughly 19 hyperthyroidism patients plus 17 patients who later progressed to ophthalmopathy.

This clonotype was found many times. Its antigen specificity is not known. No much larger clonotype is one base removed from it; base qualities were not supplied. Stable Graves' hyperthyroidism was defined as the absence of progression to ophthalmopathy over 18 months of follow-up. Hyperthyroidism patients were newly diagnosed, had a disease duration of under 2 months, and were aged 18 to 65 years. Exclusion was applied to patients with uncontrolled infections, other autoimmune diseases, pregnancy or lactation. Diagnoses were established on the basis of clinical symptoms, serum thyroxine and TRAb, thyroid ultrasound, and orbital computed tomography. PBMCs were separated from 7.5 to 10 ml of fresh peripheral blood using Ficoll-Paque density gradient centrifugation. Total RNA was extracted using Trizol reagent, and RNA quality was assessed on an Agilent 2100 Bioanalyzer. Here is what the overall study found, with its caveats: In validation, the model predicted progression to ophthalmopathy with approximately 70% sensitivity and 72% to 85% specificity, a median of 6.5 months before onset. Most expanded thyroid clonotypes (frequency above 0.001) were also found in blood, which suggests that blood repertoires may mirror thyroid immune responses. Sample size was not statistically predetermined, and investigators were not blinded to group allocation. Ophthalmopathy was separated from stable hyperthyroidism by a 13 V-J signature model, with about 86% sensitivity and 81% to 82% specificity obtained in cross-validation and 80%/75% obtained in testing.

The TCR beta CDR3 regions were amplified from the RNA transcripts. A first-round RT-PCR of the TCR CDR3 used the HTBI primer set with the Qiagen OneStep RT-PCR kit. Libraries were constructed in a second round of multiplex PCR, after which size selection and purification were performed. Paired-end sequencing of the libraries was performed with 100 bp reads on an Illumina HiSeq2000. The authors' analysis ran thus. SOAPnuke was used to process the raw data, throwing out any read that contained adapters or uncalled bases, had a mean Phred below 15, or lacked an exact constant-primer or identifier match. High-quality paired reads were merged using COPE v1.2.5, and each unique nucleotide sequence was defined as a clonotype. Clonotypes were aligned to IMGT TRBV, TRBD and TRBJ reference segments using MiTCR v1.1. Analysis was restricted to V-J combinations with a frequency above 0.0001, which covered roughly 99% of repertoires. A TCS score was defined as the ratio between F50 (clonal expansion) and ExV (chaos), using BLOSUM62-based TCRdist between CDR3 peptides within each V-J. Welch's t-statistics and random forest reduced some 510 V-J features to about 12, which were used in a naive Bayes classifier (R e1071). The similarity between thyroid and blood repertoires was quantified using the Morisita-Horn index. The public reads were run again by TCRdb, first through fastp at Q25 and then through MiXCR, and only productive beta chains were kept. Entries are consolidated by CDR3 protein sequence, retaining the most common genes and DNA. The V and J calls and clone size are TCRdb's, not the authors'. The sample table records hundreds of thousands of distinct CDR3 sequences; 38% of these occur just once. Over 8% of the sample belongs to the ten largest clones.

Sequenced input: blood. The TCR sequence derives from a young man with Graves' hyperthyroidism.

The CDR3: CASSSLAGSYEQYF. The nucleotide sequence is TGTGCCAGCAGCTCTCTAGCGGGGTCCTACGAGCAGTACTTC. The chain was built from TRBV7-2 and TRBJ2-7; 9 bases in the junction line up with TRBD2. From the germline V gene, CDR1 is SGHTA and CDR2 is FQGNSA. The CDR3 measures 14 amino acids from cysteine to phenylalanine. Of all the DNA, just the CDR3 is kept, 42 bases in frame from base 1. At the junction V is shortened by 4 bases and J by 1 base; bases outside the gene matches: 2.